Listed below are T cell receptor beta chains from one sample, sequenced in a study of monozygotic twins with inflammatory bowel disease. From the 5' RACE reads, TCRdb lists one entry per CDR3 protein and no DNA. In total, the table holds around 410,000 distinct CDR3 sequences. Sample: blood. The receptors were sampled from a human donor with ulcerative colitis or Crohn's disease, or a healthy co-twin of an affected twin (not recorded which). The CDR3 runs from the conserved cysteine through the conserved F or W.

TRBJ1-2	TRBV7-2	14	CASSPPGTTQNYTF
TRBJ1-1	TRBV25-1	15	CASTSNQGFNTEAFF
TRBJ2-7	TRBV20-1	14	CSARTPSLTYEQYF
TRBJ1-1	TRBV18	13	CASSRTGNSEAFF
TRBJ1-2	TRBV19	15	CASSTRTGANYGYTF
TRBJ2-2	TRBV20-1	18	CSARDLSLISTNTGELFF
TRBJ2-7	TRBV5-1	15	CASSWGLAGTYEQYF
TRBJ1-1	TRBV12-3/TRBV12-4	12	CASSLRDSRAFF
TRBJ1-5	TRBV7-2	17	CASSLTQGARGNQPQHF
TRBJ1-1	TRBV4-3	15	CASSQAEWRDTEAFF
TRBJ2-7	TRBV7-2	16	CASSLEGGGPDDEQYF
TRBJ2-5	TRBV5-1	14	CASSFLAGQETQYF
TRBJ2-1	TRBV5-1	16	CASSLGGGGSYNEQFF
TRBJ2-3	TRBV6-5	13	CASSLVLSGGQYF
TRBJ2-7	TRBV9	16	CASSVGSEQGIHEQYF
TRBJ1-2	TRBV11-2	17	CASRHPLAQGGGYGYTF
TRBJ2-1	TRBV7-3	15	CASSLTAVRAYEQFF
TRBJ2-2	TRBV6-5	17	CASRPALAGFGTGELFF
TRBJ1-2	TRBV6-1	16	CASSEAHSPANYGYTF
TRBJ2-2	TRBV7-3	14	CASSLSGGPGELFF
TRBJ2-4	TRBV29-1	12	CSVTVGGNIQYF
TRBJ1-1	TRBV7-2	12	CASRRVQGEAFF
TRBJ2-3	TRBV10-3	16	CAISESTGRSTDTQYF
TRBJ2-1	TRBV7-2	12	CASSATAYPLFF
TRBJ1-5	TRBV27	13	CASSLTRYQPQHF
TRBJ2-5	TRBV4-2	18	CASSQEVWTSGGGKTQYF
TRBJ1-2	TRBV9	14	CASSGAGGNYGYTF
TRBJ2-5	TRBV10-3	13	CAISEGEEETQYF
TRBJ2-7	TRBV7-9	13	CASSLVPAYEQYF
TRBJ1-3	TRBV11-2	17	CASSPRFVGDSGNTIYF
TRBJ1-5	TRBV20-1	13	CSATTGGGQPQHF
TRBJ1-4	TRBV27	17	CASSSRGTGIGAEKLFF
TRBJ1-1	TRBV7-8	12	CASSFLSTEAFF
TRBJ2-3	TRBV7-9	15	CASSAQTTGGDTQYF
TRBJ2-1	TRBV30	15	CAWSTGGSSYNEQFF
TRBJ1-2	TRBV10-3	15	CAISAYSSTNYGYTF
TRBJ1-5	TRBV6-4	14	CASSAHFGNQPQHF